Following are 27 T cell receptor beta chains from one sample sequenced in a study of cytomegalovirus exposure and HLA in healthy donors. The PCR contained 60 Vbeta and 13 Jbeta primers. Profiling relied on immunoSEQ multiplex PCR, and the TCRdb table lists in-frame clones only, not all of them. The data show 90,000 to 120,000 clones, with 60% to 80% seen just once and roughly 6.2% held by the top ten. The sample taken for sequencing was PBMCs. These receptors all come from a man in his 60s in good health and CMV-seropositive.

The CDR3 sequence: CASSKDRVEPQHF. For the CDR3, the DNA is TGTGCCAGCAGCAAAGACAGGGTTGAGCCCCAGCATTTT. The chain carries TRBV7-2 and TRBJ1-5; TRBD1 aligns across 7 bases. The V and J ends lost 5 bases and 8 bases, in that order; junction bases with no gene match: 6. Germline lookup yields CDR1 SGHTA and CDR2 FQGNSA. The CDR3 is 13 residues long.

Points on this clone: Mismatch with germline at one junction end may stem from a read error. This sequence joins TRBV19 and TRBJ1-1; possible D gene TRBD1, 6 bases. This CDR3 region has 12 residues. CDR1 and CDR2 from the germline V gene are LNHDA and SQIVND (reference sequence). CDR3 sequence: CASSTGGQSSGF. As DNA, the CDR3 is TGTGCCAGTAGTACCGGGGGGCAGTCCTCTGGCTTT.

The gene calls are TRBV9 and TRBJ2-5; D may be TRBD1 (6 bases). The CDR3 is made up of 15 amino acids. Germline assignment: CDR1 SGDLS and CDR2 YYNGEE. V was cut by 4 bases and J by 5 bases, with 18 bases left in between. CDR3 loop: CASSPPGASEETQYF. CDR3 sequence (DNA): TGTGCCAGCAGCCCCCCAGGGGCTAGTGAGGAGACCCAGTACTTC.

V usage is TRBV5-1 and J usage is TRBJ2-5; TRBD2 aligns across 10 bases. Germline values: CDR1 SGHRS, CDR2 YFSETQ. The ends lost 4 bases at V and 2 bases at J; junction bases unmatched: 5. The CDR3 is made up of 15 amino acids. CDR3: CASSRLAGEQETQYF. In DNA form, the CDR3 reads TGCGCCAGCAGCCGGCTAGCGGGGGAGCAAGAGACCCAGTACTTC.

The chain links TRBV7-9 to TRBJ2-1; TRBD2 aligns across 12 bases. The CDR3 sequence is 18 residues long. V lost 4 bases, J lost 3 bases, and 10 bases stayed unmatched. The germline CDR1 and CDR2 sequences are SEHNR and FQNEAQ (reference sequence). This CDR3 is CASSSLLAGGGYYNEQFF. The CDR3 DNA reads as TGTGCCAGCAGCTCCCTACTAGCGGGGGGCGGGTACTACAATGAGCAGTTCTTC.

CDR3 loop: CASSPFGSGGLRNTQYF. As DNA, the CDR3 is TGTGCCAGCAGCCCCTTTGGATCGGGGGGCCTGAGGAATACGCAGTATTTT. V is TRBV28 and J is TRBJ2-3, with D perhaps matching TRBD2 (7 bases). The CDR3 has 17 residues. Germline CDR1 and CDR2: MDHEN and SYDVKM. Trimming left V 6 bases short and J 7 bases short, with 26 bases between. Based on the CDR3 plus reference TRBV28 and TRBJ2-3, the full variable domain is DVKVTQSSRYLVKRTGEKVFLECVQDMDHENMFWYRQDPGLGLRLIYFSYDVKMKEKGDIPEGYSVSREKKERFSLILESASTNQTSMYLCASSPFGSGGLRNTQYFGPGTRLTVL.

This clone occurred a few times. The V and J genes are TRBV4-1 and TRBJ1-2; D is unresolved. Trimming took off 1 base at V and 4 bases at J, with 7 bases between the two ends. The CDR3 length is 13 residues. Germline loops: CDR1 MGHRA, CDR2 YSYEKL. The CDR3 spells CASSQALAYGYTF. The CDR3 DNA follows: TGCGCCAGCAGCCAAGCCTTGGCCTATGGCTACACCTTC.

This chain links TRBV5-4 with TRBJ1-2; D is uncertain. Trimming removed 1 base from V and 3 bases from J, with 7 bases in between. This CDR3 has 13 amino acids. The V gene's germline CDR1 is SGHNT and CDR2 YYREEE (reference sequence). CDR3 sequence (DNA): TGTGCCAGCAGCTTGTATACAGACTATGGCTACACCTTC. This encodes CASSLYTDYGYTF.

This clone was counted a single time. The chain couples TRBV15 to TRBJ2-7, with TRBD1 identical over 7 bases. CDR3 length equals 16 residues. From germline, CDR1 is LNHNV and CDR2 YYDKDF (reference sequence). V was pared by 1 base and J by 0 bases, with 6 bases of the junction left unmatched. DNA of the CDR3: TGTGCCACCAGCAGAGGCACGACAGGGAGCTCCTACGAGCAGTACTTC. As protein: CATSRGTTGSSYEQYF.

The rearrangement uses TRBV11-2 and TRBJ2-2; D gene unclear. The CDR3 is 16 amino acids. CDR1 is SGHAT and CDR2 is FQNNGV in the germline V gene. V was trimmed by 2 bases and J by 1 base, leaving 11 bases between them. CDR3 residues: CASSLLLPKNTGELFF. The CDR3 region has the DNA TGTGCCAGCAGCTTATTACTGCCGAAGAACACCGGGGAGCTGTTTTTT.

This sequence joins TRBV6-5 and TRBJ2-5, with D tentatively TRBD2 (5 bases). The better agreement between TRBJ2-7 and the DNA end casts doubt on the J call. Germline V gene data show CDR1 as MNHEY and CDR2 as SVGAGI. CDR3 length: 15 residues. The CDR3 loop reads CASSYSREDTYEQYF. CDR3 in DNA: TGTGCCAGCAGTTACTCGAGGGAAGACACCTACGAGCAGTACTTC.

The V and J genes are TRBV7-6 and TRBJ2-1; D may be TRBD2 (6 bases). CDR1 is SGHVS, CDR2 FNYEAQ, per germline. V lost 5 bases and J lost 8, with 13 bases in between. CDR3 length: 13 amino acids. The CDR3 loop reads CASSPGGGYEQFF. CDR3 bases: TGTGCCAGCAGCCCCGGTGGGGGGTATGAGCAGTTCTTC. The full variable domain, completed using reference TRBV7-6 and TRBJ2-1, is GAGVSQSPRYKVTKRGQDVALRCDPISGHVSLYWYRQALGQGPEFLTYFNYEAQQDKSGLPNDRFSAERPEGSISTLTIQRTEQRDSAMYRCASSPGGGYEQFFGPGTRLTVL.

The CDR3, as DNA: TGTGCCATCGGTGTGTTAGCGGACTCCTACGAGCAGTACTTC. Its protein is CAIGVLADSYEQYF. The chain employs TRBV10-3 and TRBJ2-7; perhaps TRBD2 as D (6 bases). The length of the CDR3 is 14 residues. Trimming left V 8 bases short and J 0 bases short, with 14 bases between. Germline CDR1 and CDR2: ENHRY and SYGVKD.

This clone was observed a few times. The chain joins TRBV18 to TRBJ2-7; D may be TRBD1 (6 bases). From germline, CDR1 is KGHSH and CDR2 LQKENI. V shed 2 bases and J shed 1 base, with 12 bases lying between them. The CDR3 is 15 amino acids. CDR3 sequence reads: CASSPEARGSYEQYF. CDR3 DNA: TGTGCCAGCTCACCAGAGGCCAGGGGTTCCTACGAGCAGTACTTC. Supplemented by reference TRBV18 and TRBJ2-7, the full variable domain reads NAGVMQNPRHLVRRRGQEARLRCSPMKGHSHVYWYRQLPEEGLKFMVYLQKENIIDESGMPKERFSAEFPKEGPSILRIQQVVRGDSAAYFCASSPEARGSYEQYFGPGTRLTVT.

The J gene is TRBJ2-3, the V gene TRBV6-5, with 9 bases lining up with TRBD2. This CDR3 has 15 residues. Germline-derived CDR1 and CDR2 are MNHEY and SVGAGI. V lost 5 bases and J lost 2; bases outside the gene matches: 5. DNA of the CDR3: TGTGCCAGCAGTAAAGGACTAGCGTACACAGATACGCAGTATTTT. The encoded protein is CASSKGLAYTDTQYF.

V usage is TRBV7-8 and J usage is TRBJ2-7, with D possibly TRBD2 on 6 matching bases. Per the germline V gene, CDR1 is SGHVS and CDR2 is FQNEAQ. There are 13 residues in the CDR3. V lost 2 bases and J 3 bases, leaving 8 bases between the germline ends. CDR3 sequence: CASSLRGDYEQYF. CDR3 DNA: TGTGCCAGCAGCTTACGCGGGGACTACGAGCAGTACTTC.

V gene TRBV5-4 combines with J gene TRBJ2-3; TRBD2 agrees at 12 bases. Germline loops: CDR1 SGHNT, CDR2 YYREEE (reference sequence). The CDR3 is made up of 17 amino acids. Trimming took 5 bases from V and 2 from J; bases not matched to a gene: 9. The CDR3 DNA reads TGTGCCAGCAGTTCTCTAGCGGGGGGGCTTGACACAGATACGCAGTATTTT. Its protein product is CASSSLAGGLDTDTQYF.

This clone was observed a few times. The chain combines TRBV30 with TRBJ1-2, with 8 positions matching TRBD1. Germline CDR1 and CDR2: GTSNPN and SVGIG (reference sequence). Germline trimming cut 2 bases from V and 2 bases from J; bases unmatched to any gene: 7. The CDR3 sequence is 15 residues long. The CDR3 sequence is CAWSRPGTGNYGYTF. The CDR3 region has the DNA TGTGCCTGGAGTCGTCCAGGGACAGGCAACTATGGCTACACCTTC.

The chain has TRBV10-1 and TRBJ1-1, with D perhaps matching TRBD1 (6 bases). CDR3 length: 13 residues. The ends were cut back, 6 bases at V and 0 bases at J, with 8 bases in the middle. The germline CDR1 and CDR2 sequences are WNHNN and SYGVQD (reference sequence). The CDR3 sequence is CASRDSMNTEAFF. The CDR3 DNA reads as TGCGCCAGCAGGGACAGCATGAACACTGAAGCTTTCTTT.

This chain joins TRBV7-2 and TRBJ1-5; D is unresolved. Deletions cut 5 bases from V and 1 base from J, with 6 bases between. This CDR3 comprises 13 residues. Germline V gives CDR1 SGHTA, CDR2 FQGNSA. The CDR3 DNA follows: TGTGCCAGCAGCCGCGTAAGCAATCAGCCCCAGCATTTT. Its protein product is CASSRVSNQPQHF.

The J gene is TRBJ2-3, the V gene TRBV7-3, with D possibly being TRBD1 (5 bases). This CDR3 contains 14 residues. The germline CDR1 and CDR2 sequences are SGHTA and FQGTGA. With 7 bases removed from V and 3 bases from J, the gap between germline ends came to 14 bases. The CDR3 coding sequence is TGTGCCAGCAAGCAGGGAAGTGCGACAGATACGCAGTATTTT. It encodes CASKQGSATDTQYF. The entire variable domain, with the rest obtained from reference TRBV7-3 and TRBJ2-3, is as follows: GAGVSQTPSNKVTEKGKYVELRCDPISGHTALYWYRQSLGQGPEFLIYFQGTGAADDSGLPNDRFFAVRPEGSVSTLKIQRTERGDSAVYLCASKQGSATDTQYFGPGTRLTVL.

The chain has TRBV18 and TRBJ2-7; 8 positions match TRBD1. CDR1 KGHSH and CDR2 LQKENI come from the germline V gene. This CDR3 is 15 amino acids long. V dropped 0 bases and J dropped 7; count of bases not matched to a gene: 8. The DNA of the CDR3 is TGTGCCAGCTCACCACCCGGGACAGGTTTAAGGGAGCAGTACTTC. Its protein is CASSPPGTGLREQYF.

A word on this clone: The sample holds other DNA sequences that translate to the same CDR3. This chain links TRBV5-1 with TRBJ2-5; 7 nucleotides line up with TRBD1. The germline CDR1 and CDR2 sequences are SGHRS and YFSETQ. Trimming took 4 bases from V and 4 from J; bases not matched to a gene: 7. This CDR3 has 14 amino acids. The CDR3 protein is CASSPRAGGETQYF. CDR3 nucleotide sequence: TGCGCCAGCAGCCCCCGGGCAGGGGGAGAGACCCAGTACTTC.

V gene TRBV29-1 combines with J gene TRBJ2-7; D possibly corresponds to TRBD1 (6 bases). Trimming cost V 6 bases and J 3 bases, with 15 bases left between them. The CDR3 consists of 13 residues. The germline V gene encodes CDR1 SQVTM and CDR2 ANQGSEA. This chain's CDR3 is CSVQVVQGYEQYF. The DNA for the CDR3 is TGCAGCGTCCAAGTGGTACAGGGCTACGAGCAGTACTTC.

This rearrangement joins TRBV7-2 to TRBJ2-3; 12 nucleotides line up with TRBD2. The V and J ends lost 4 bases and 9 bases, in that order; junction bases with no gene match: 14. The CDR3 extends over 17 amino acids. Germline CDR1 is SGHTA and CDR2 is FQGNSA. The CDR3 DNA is TGTGCCAGCAGCTCGTCGACTAGCGGGGGATCAGTGGGAACGCAGTATTTT. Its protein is CASSSSTSGGSVGTQYF.

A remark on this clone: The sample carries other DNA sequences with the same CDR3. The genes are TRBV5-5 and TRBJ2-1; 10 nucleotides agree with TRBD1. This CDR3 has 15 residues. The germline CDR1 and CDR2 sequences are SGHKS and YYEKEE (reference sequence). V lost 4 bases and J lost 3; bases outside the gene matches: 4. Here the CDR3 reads CASSAGTGDYNEQFF. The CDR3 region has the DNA TGTGCCAGCAGCGCAGGGACAGGGGACTACAATGAGCAGTTCTTC.

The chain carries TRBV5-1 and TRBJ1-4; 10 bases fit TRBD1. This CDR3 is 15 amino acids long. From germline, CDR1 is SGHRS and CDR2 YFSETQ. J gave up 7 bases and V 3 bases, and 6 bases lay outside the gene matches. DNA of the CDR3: TGCGCCAGCAGCTCCGGAGGGACAGGGGCTGAAAAACTGTTTTTT. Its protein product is CASSSGGTGAEKLFF.